These 12 T cell receptor beta chains were sequenced from one sample in a study of identical twins. A single record per CDR3 protein comes from TCRdb applying MiXCR to the 5' RACE reads. The sample consists of roughly 720,000 distinct CDR3 sequences, roughly 18% of them appearing once. The sample was also linked to a second study, of T cells expressing NK-cell markers.

Sequenced sample: PBMCs. Every receptor here comes from a woman aged 18 to 35 in good health.

This clonotype was observed a handful of times. This chain joins TRBV20-1 and TRBJ2-3, with 9 bases lining up with TRBD2. V gave up 6 bases and J gave up 4 bases; unmatched junction bases: 14. CDR1 and CDR2 from the germline V gene are DFQATT and SNEGSKA (reference sequence). This CDR3 region has 16 residues. The CDR3 region has the DNA TGCAGTGCCATTGGGGGCCGCGGGAGGGCCTCAGATACGCAGTATTTT. Its protein product is CSAIGGRGRASDTQYF.

This clonotype was found a few times. The rearrangement uses TRBV15 and TRBJ2-7, with 8 bases that match TRBD1. The ends lost 6 bases at V and 2 bases at J; junction bases unmatched: 6. The CDR3 runs 14 residues. CDR1 LNHNV and CDR2 YYDKDF come from the germline V gene (reference sequence). The CDR3 DNA reads TGTGCCACCAGAGGGACAGGCAGCCCCTACGAGCAGTACTTC. This gives the protein CATRGTGSPYEQYF.

This clonotype was seen only once. The genes are TRBV12-3 or TRBV12-4 and TRBJ2-2; D is uncertain. Trimming removed 5 bases from V and 9 bases from J, with 13 bases in between. This CDR3 is built from 13 residues. CDR3 in amino acids: CASSPTGIRELFF. The CDR3 DNA follows: TGTGCCAGCAGTCCGACGGGTATTAGGGAGCTGTTTTTT.

This clonotype was seen a handful of times. The chain employs TRBV11-2 and TRBJ2-3; D gene unclear. This CDR3 contains 14 residues. The V end lost 5 bases, the J end lost 7 bases, and 16 bases lay between the germline ends. Germline lookup yields CDR1 SGHAT and CDR2 FQNNGV. The DNA for the CDR3 is TGTGCCAGCAGCGCACCGAATATCGGATATACGCAGTATTTT. It codes for CASSAPNIGYTQYF.

This clonotype was observed a handful of times. V is TRBV20-1 and J is TRBJ2-2; no clear D gene. V gave up 0 bases and J gave up 6 bases, with 11 bases separating them. Germline CDR1 is DFQATT and CDR2 is SNEGSKA (reference sequence). CDR3 size: 14 residues. The CDR3 is CSARDQWVAGELFF. Written as DNA, the CDR3 is TGCAGTGCTAGAGATCAATGGGTAGCCGGGGAGCTGTTTTTT.

The J gene is TRBJ2-7, the V gene TRBV5-1; 10 bases match TRBD1. Germline trimming cut 7 bases from V and 6 bases from J; bases unmatched to any gene: 10. The CDR3 sequence is 14 residues long. Germline loops: CDR1 SGHRS, CDR2 YFSETQ. The CDR3 loop reads CASGTGVIFGEQYF. The CDR3 DNA follows: TGCGCCAGCGGGACAGGGGTTATTTTTGGCGAGCAGTACTTC.

This clonotype was observed at least ten times. The chain combines TRBV12-3 or TRBV12-4 with TRBJ2-7, with a possible D match to TRBD1 (6 bases). The CDR3 extends over 12 amino acids. V was shortened by 5 bases and J by 5 bases, with 10 bases between the two germline ends. The CDR3 region is CASSTGFHEQYF. The CDR3 nucleotides are TGTGCCAGCAGTACAGGGTTCCACGAGCAGTACTTC.

V usage is TRBV5-1 and J usage is TRBJ2-1, with 8 positions matching TRBD2. This CDR3 has 15 amino acids. CDR1 and CDR2 from the germline V gene are SGHRS and YFSETQ. V was pared by 3 bases and J by 7 bases, with 9 bases of the junction left unmatched. CDR3 bases: TGCGCCAGCAGCTCTCTGTCGGGAGGGGTAAATGAGCAGTTCTTC. It encodes CASSSLSGGVNEQFF.

The CDR3 DNA is TGTGCTAGTGGTCAAGAGGGACCCTACGAGCAGTACTTC. As protein: CASGQEGPYEQYF. This sequence joins TRBV12-5 and TRBJ2-7, with D perhaps assigned TRBD1 or TRBD2 (5 bases each). Germline V CDR1 and CDR2: LGHNT, FRNRAP. V was trimmed by 5 bases and J by 2 bases, leaving 10 bases between them. The CDR3 spans 13 residues.

This clonotype appeared many times. The chain links TRBV6-1 to TRBJ1-2, with D perhaps TRBD1 (6 bases). Germline CDR1 MNHNS, CDR2 SASEGT. Trimming left V 6 bases short and J 7 bases short, with 24 bases between. This CDR3 region has 16 residues. DNA for the CDR3: TGTGCCAGCAGCGTCCGTGGAGGCAGGGGAGGAACTGGCTACACCTTC. Translated, it gives CASSVRGGRGGTGYTF.

This sequence joins TRBV5-1 and TRBJ2-3; either TRBD1 or TRBD2 may fit D (6 bases each). The CDR3 spans 15 residues. Deletions cut 4 bases from V and 2 bases from J, with 14 bases between. Germline CDR1 SGHRS, CDR2 YFSETQ. The CDR3 nucleotides are TGCGCCAGCAGCCGGAGGGGGGCGGACACAGATACGCAGTATTTT. It translates to CASSRRGADTDTQYF.

V gene TRBV7-9 combines with J gene TRBJ2-1; D is tentatively TRBD1 or TRBD2 (6 bases each). The CDR3 is 12 residues long. Trimming took off 6 bases at V and 10 bases at J, with 13 bases between the two ends. CDR1 SEHNR and CDR2 FQNEAQ come from the germline V gene (reference sequence). The DNA for the CDR3 is TGTGCCAGCAGTAGGGGGACTGGGGAGCAGTTCTTC. It specifies CASSRGTGEQFF.